Listed here are 27 T cell receptor beta chains from one sample, sequenced in a study of blood T cell repertoires in COVID-19. TCRdb's copy holds only in-frame clones and misses some; the assay was immunoSEQ multiplex PCR. The sample includes about 99,000 clones, 85% to 90% of them seen just once. Source material: peripheral blood. These TCRs come from a man in his forties or fifties with COVID-19, enrolled during active disease.

The chain combines TRBV11-2 with TRBJ1-2, with 10 bases fitting TRBD1. J gave up 4 bases and V 3 bases, and 8 bases lay outside the gene matches. There are 16 residues in the CDR3. Germline loops: CDR1 SGHAT, CDR2 FQNNGV. The CDR3 sequence is CASSFSGTGVGYGYTF. The CDR3 nucleotides read TGTGCCAGCAGCTTCTCCGGGACAGGGGTCGGCTATGGCTACACCTTC. The variable domain in full, with the rest retrieved from reference TRBV11-2 and TRBJ1-2, is EAGVAQSPRYKIIEKRQSVAFWCNPISGHATLYWYQQILGQGPKLLIQFQNNGVVDDSQLPKDRFSAERLKGVDSTLKIQPAKLEDSAVYLCASSFSGTGVGYGYTFGSGTRLTVV.

The chain employs TRBV7-2 and TRBJ1-4; possible D gene TRBD1, 5 bases. With 0 bases removed from V and 8 bases from J, the gap between germline ends came to 10 bases. Looked up from germline, CDR1 is SGHTA and CDR2 is FQGNSA. The CDR3 runs 14 residues. The CDR3 sequence is CASSLAGAREKLFF. In DNA form, the CDR3 reads TGTGCCAGCAGCTTAGCAGGGGCCCGCGAAAAACTGTTTTTT. The full variable domain, its missing parts supplied by reference TRBV7-2 and TRBJ1-4, is GAGVSQSPSNKVTEKGKDVELRCDPISGHTALYWYRQSLGQGLEFLIYFQGNSAPDKSGLPSDRFSAERTGGSVSTLTIQRTQQEDSAVYLCASSLAGAREKLFFGSGTQLSVL.

The chain uses TRBV9 and TRBJ1-4; a weak D match, TRBD1 (6 bases). The germline CDR1 and CDR2 sequences are SGDLS and YYNGEE. There are 15 residues in the CDR3. V was clipped by 3 bases and J by 8 bases, with 17 bases between them. Here the CDR3 DNA reads TGTGCCAGCAGCGCTAGTCGGGGGGCGAAGGAAAAACTGTTTTTT. This codes for CASSASRGAKEKLFF.

This chain connects TRBV10-3 to TRBJ1-6; D is perhaps TRBD1 (5 bases). This CDR3 has 14 amino acids. V gave up 6 bases and J gave up 6 bases, with 12 bases separating them. Germline CDR1 is ENHRY and CDR2 is SYGVKD. Here the CDR3 DNA reads TGTGCCATCAGGCAGACAGAGGCTAATTCACCCCTCCACTTT. Translation gives CAIRQTEANSPLHF.

V gene TRBV7-9 combines with J gene TRBJ2-7; 9 nucleotides match TRBD2. Germline V gene lookup returns CDR1 SEHNR and CDR2 FQNEAQ (reference sequence). J gave up 4 bases and V 5 bases, and 18 bases lay outside the gene matches. The CDR3 runs to 18 residues. CDR3 nucleotides: TGTGCCAGCAGCCCGTATAGGGGTTCGGGCAGCGGGGGGTACGAGCAGTACTTC. It specifies CASSPYRGSGSGGYEQYF.

The rearrangement uses TRBV9 and TRBJ2-3, with TRBD2 identical over 11 bases. The CDR3 is 17 residues long. The V segment lost 0 bases and the J segment 0 bases; nucleotides outside the gene matches: 3. CDR1 SGDLS and CDR2 YYNGEE come from the germline V gene. CDR3 in DNA: TGTGCCAGCAGCGTAGGTAGCGGGGGGGTAAGCACAGATACGCAGTATTTT. As protein: CASSVGSGGVSTDTQYF.

This clone was observed a handful of times. The chain has TRBV28 and TRBJ1-5, with D hard to call. Between the trimmed V and J ends, which lost 2 bases and 2 bases, there was a span of 13 bases. Germline loops: CDR1 MDHEN, CDR2 SYDVKM. The CDR3 covers 16 residues. CDR3 residues: CASSLESALGNQPQHF. DNA for the CDR3: TGTGCCAGCAGTTTAGAGTCCGCACTGGGCAATCAGCCCCAGCATTTT.

The chain employs TRBV3-1 (or the pseudogene TRBV3-2) and TRBJ1-2; TRBD1 matches 7 bases. Germline CDR1 reads LGHDT; CDR2 reads YNNKEL (reference sequence). Germline trimming cut 3 bases from V and 4 bases from J; bases unmatched to any gene: 5. The CDR3 is made up of 14 amino acids. The CDR3 nucleotides are TGTGCCAGCAGCCACGGGCAGGGGGTCTATGGCTACACCTTC. Translated, it gives CASSHGQGVYGYTF.

V and J are TRBV5-4 and TRBJ2-3; 11 bases agree with TRBD2. CDR3 length: 15 amino acids. V lost 4 bases, J lost 3 bases, and 4 bases stayed unmatched. The germline V gene has CDR1 SGHNT and CDR2 YYREEE (reference sequence). CDR3 loop: CASSSSGGDTDTQYF. As DNA, the CDR3 is TGTGCCAGCAGCAGTAGCGGGGGGGATACAGATACGCAGTATTTT.

The chain is built from TRBV9 and TRBJ1-1, with D hard to call. Germline V lookup: CDR1 SGDLS, CDR2 YYNGEE. The CDR3 contains 15 residues. With 0 bases removed from V and 0 bases from J, the gap between germline ends came to 9 bases. CDR3 protein: CASSVGDSMNTEAFF. The CDR3 DNA reads TGTGCCAGCAGCGTAGGAGATTCCATGAACACTGAAGCTTTCTTT.

Written as DNA, the CDR3 is TGCGCCAGCAGTGACCGGCTAGCGGGGGTCGGTGAGCAGTACTTC. Its translation: CASSDRLAGVGEQYF. V gene TRBV10-1 combines with J gene TRBJ2-7; 10 bases line up with TRBD2. The CDR3 spans 15 residues. The V segment lost 3 bases and the J segment 7 bases; nucleotides outside the gene matches: 9. Germline CDR1 and CDR2: WNHNN and SYGVQD (reference sequence).

The chain joins TRBV6-2 or TRBV6-3 to TRBJ2-2, with unresolved D. This CDR3 has 16 amino acids. Germline V CDR1 and CDR2: MNHEY, SVGEGT. Deletions cut 6 bases from V and 2 bases from J, with 16 bases between. The CDR3 DNA reads as TGTGCCAGCAGCCAAGTGGGCAGACCAAACACCGGGGAGCTGTTTTTT. This codes for CASSQVGRPNTGELFF.

V is TRBV5-1 and J is TRBJ2-7; maybe TRBD1 (5 bases). V was trimmed by 0 bases and J by 9 bases, leaving 19 bases between them. The CDR3 sequence is 15 residues long. Germline CDR1 is SGHRS and CDR2 is YFSETQ. Here the CDR3 DNA reads TGCGCCAGCAGCTTGGCCGACAGTGACCTCCTTGGGCAGTACTTC. Residues: CASSLADSDLLGQYF.

CDR3 DNA: TGTGCCAGCAGCGTAGGGGGACTAGCGGGGGATGAGCAGTACTTC. Encoded protein: CASSVGGLAGDEQYF. The V and J genes are TRBV9 and TRBJ2-7, with 14 bases matching TRBD2. The trim removed 0 bases at V and 7 bases at J, leaving 3 bases unmatched. CDR3 length equals 15 residues. Germline V gene data show CDR1 as SGDLS and CDR2 as YYNGEE.

The chain uses TRBV5-4 and TRBJ1-2; TRBD1 aligns across 9 bases. CDR3 length: 15 residues. CDR1 and CDR2 (germline): SGHNT, YYREEE (reference sequence). J gave up 2 bases and V 4 bases, and 6 bases lay outside the gene matches. CDR3 coding DNA: TGTGCCAGCAGCGTCTACAGGGGGCCCAACTATGGCTACACCTTC. It is translated as CASSVYRGPNYGYTF.

The chain recombines TRBV7-2 with TRBJ1-2, with TRBD1 matching 11 bases. This CDR3 is 15 amino acids long. Per the germline V gene, CDR1 is SGHTA and CDR2 is FQGNSA. The V segment lost 7 bases and the J segment 8 bases; nucleotides outside the gene matches: 12. CDR3 sequence reads: CASIPPGTGGRGYTF. The CDR3 DNA follows: TGTGCCAGCATCCCCCCCGGGACAGGGGGGCGAGGCTACACCTTC.

This sequence joins TRBV9 and TRBJ1-2, with 7 bases lining up with TRBD1. This CDR3 is built from 15 residues. V trimming: 3 bases; J trimming: 3 bases; junction bases outside the gene matches: 8. The germline CDR1 and CDR2 sequences are SGDLS and YYNGEE. The CDR3 nucleotides are TGTGCCAGCAGCGCCTGGGACAGTGTGGACTATGGCTACACCTTC. It specifies CASSAWDSVDYGYTF.

The rearrangement links TRBV9 to TRBJ1-5; D is possibly TRBD1 (5 bases). CDR3 length equals 15 residues. Germline values: CDR1 SGDLS, CDR2 YYNGEE. V was clipped by 4 bases and J by 3 bases, with 14 bases between them. CDR3 amino acids: CASSSNDSPNQPQHF. The CDR3 coding sequence is TGTGCCAGCAGCTCCAACGACAGCCCCAATCAGCCCCAGCATTTT.

This clone was seen a handful of times. The rearrangement links TRBV28 to TRBJ2-5, with D hard to call. The CDR3 runs to 14 residues. From germline, CDR1 is MDHEN and CDR2 SYDVKM. The V gene lost 1 base and the J gene lost 2 bases, with 8 bases spanning the gap. The CDR3 nucleotides are TGTGCCAGCAGTTTATTACAGAATCAAGAGACCCAGTACTTC. This sequence encodes CASSLLQNQETQYF.

The chain employs TRBV7-8 and TRBJ1-3, with TRBD1 identical over 9 bases. CDR3 size: 17 residues. V shed 5 bases and J 3 bases; nucleotides not matched to a gene: 11. Germline V CDR1 and CDR2: SGHVS, FQNEAQ. CDR3 amino acids: CASSPMTGGLSGNTIYF. The CDR3 DNA follows: TGTGCCAGCAGCCCGATGACAGGGGGACTGAGTGGAAACACCATATATTTT.

This clone appeared a few times. The chain links TRBV16 to TRBJ1-1; 9 positions match TRBD1. The CDR3 covers 15 residues. V shed 5 bases, J shed 5 bases, and the junction held 9 bases outside the gene matches. CDR1 KGHSY and CDR2 FQNENV come from the germline V gene. CDR3 sequence reads: CASSFSGQGRTEAFF. CDR3 sequence (DNA): TGTGCCAGCAGCTTCTCGGGACAGGGTAGGACTGAAGCTTTCTTT.

As regards this clone: Other DNA sequences of this sample code for an identical CDR3. This chain uses TRBV5-4 with TRBJ2-7, with 8 bases lining up with TRBD1. Germline V gene lookup returns CDR1 SGHNT and CDR2 YYREEE (reference sequence). This CDR3 contains 14 residues. The trim removed 4 bases at V and 2 bases at J, leaving 5 bases unmatched. The CDR3 loop is CASSPDRGPYEQYF. The CDR3 DNA is TGTGCCAGCAGCCCCGACAGGGGCCCCTACGAGCAGTACTTC.

The chain is built from TRBV29-1 and TRBJ1-2; D ambiguous. In germline, CDR1 is SQVTM, CDR2 ANQGSEA. Trimming pared 4 bases from V and 0 bases from J, leaving 12 bases between. The CDR3 is 14 residues long. The DNA of the CDR3 is TGCAGCGTTGGCTGGGGAGAAGCTAACTATGGCTACACCTTC. Translating gives CSVGWGEANYGYTF. Together with reference TRBV29-1 and TRBJ1-2, the CDR3 gives the full variable domain: SAVISQKPSRDICQRGTSLTIQCQVDSQVTMMFWYRQQPGQSLTLIATANQGSEATYESGFVIDKFPISRPNLTFSTLTVSNMSPEDSSIYLCSVGWGEANYGYTFGSGTRLTVV.

J is TRBJ2-1 and V is TRBV4-1; D not resolved. This CDR3 contains 15 residues. Germline V gives CDR1 MGHRA, CDR2 YSYEKL. Trimming took off 4 bases at V and 1 base at J, with 11 bases between the two ends. CDR3 nucleotides: TGCGCCAGCAGCCTCACAGTTGGTTCCTACAATGAGCAGTTCTTC. Translation gives CASSLTVGSYNEQFF.

A few counts support this clone. The chain uses TRBV6-2 or TRBV6-3 and TRBJ2-5, with 10 bases identical to TRBD1. CDR1 and CDR2 (germline): MNHEY, SVGEGT. J gave up 5 bases and V 5 bases, and 8 bases lay outside the gene matches. The length of the CDR3 is 15 residues. The CDR3 DNA reads as TGTGCCAGCAGTCTTATGACAGGGGGCTTTGAGACCCAGTACTTC. It specifies CASSLMTGGFETQYF.

V gene TRBV5-1 combines with J gene TRBJ1-1; 8 bases are a match to TRBD1. Germline V gene data show CDR1 as SGHRS and CDR2 as YFSETQ. V lost 3 bases, J lost 1 base, and 5 bases stayed unmatched. The CDR3 runs to 15 residues. Here the CDR3 reads CASSYSGTGNTEAFF. The CDR3 DNA follows: TGCGCCAGCAGCTATTCCGGGACAGGGAACACTGAAGCTTTCTTT.

The V call is TRBV12-3 or TRBV12-4, the J call TRBJ1-1; the D is unclear. Trimming removed 6 bases at V and 1 base at J, with 9 bases between. This CDR3 spans 13 amino acids. The CDR3 sequence: CASRKQRNTEAFF. The CDR3 bases are TGTGCCAGCAGAAAACAGAGGAACACTGAAGCTTTCTTT.